The clone carrying this TCR beta chain was picked up one time. V lost 4 bases and J lost 2, with 13 bases in between. The CDR3 is 16 amino acids. Germline values: CDR1 SGHNT, CDR2 YYREEE (reference sequence). Ages ranged from about 18 to 89 years, with residence in about 23 US areas. Participants reported their clinical history, and cohort assignment relied on those reports. All recovered Cohort 3 donors got two negative PCRs, got clearance, or saw symptom resolution. These data belong to a study of blood T cell repertoires in COVID-19. In the authors' workflow: Reference gene primer amplification gave estimated nucleated cell counts. Clones were read by immunoSEQ multiplex PCR, and TCRdb kept only the in-frame ones, dropping some. D and trimming were read from the DNA, whereas the V and J calls and clone size are those reported in that table. Of about 220,000 clones in the sample, 82% were seen once.

The receptor comes from an older woman who had recovered from COVID-19. V and J are TRBV5-4 and TRBJ1-6; the D gene is possibly TRBD1 (6 bases). Sample: PBMCs or T cells enriched from blood (not recorded which). In DNA form, the CDR3 reads TGTGCCAGCAGCGAAGGGGGGGGCCCCTATAATTCACCCCTCCACTTT. Its translation is CASSEGGGPYNSPLHF. The complete variable domain, with remaining parts taken from reference TRBV5-4 and TRBJ1-6, reads ETGVTQSPTHLIKTRGQQVTLRCSSQSGHNTVSWYQQALGQGPQFIFQYYREEENGRGNFPPRFSGLQFPNYSSELNVNALELDDSALYLCASSEGGGPYNSPLHFGNGTRLTVT.